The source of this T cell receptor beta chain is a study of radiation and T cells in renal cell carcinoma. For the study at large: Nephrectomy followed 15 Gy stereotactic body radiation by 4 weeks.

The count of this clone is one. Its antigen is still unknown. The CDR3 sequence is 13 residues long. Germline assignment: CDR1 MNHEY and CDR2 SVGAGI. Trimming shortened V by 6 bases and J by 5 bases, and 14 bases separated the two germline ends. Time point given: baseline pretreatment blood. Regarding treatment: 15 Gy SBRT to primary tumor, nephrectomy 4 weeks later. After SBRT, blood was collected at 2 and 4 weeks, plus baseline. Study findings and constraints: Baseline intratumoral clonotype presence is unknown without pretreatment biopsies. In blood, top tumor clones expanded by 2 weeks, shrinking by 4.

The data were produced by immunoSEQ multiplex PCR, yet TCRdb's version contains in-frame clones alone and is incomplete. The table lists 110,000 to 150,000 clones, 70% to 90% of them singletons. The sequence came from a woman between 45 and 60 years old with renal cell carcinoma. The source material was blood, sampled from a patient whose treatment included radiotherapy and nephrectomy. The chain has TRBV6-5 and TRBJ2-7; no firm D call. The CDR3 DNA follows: TGTGCCAGCAGCTCGAACCGCGCCGACGAGCAGTACTTC. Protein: CASSSNRADEQYF.